Listed below are T cell receptor beta chains from one sample, sequenced in a study of T cells after yellow fever vaccination. Each CDR3 protein gets one entry after TCRdb re-called the 5' RACE reads with MiXCR. Altogether more than 95,000 distinct CDR3 sequences are present, around 7.7% being singletons, with the ten largest covering about 2.7%. The material sequenced was CD4+ T cells sorted from PBMCs, taken 10 days after the first yellow fever vaccination. Receptor source: a man in his late teens or twenties who received the YFV17D yellow fever vaccine. Both conserved end residues are part of each CDR3. The D gene is left open where the match is weak. A clone size is listed for some rows: how often the clone was seen (once, few, many), or a class if it is expanded.

d_call,v_call,clone_size,j_call,cdr3_nt,cdr3_aa
TRBD2,TRBV7-3,many,TRBJ2-5,TGTGCCAGCAGCCTCGGGGGGAGCAGGGTGCAAGAGACCCAGTACTTC,CASSLGGSRVQETQYF
-,TRBV10-3,many,TRBJ2-3,TGTGCCATCGGCCCGACCGGCACAGATACGCAGTATTTT,CAIGPTGTDTQYF
TRBD1,TRBV20-1,many,TRBJ1-5,TGCAGTGCTCGGGCGGCAGGGGGTACCATCGGGCCCCAGCATTTT,CSARAAGGTIGPQHF
-,TRBV15,many,TRBJ1-5,TGTGCCACCAGCGGCGGGACCCGGGGTCAGCCCCAGCATTTT,CATSGGTRGQPQHF
-,TRBV7-2,-,TRBJ1-4,TGTGCCAGCAGCTTAGTCAGGGCAGAAACAACTAATGAAAAACTGTTTTTT,CASSLVRAETTNEKLFF
-,TRBV5-5,many,TRBJ2-2,TGTGCCAGCAGCCTCAAACGGGGTCCCGCGAACACCGGGGAGCTGTTTTTT,CASSLKRGPANTGELFF
TRBD2,TRBV6-5,many,TRBJ2-2,TGTGCCAGCACTCCTAGCGGGGGGGGGAGCGGGGAGCTGTTTTTT,CASTPSGGGSGELFF
-,TRBV7-2,many,TRBJ2-1,TGTGCCAGCAGCTGGGGGCTAGTAAATTACAATGAGCAGTTCTTC,CASSWGLVNYNEQFF
-,TRBV6-5,many,TRBJ1-1,TGTGCCAGCAGTTCCCAATCGGCGAACACTGAAGCTTTCTTT,CASSSQSANTEAFF
-,TRBV7-9,many,TRBJ1-2,TGTGCCAGCAGCCCACCAGAGACGAACTATGGCTACACCTTC,CASSPPETNYGYTF
-,TRBV7-8,many,TRBJ1-1,TGTGCCAGCAGCTCCCCATGGGGAAATACTGAAGCTTTCTTT,CASSSPWGNTEAFF
-,TRBV12-3/TRBV12-4,many,TRBJ1-1,TGTGCCAGCAGTTTATGGGCGAACACTGAAGCTTTCTTT,CASSLWANTEAFF
-,TRBV2,many,TRBJ2-5,TGTGCCAGCAGTGTCAGGGTGGAGACCCAGTACTTC,CASSVRVETQYF
-,TRBV7-8,many,TRBJ1-5,TGTGCCAGCAGCACAGATAGCAATCAGCCCCAGCATTTT,CASSTDSNQPQHF
TRBD1,TRBV6-5,many,TRBJ1-4,TGTGCCAGCAGTCACGACAGGGACGGGGGAGAAAAACTGTTTTTT,CASSHDRDGGEKLFF
-,TRBV7-2,-,TRBJ1-6,TGTGCCAGCAGCCCCCGGGCGGGAGACCTTTCACCCCTCCACTTT,CASSPRAGDLSPLHF
-,TRBV6-1,many,TRBJ2-2,TGTGCCAGCAGGGGACTAAGGGGGACCGGGGAGCTGTTTTTT,CASRGLRGTGELFF
-,TRBV4-1,many,TRBJ2-1,TGCGCCAGCAGCCAAAATCCCCAACTGGCGACATACAATGAGCAGTTCTTC,CASSQNPQLATYNEQFF
-,TRBV5-1,many,TRBJ2-5,TGCGCCAGCAGTGGGCGGCCCCAAGAGACCCAGTACTTC,CASSGRPQETQYF
TRBD1,TRBV6-2/TRBV6-3,few,TRBJ2-5,TGTGCCAGCAGGAACAGGGGGCGACTGGAGACCCAGTACTTC,CASRNRGRLETQYF
TRBD1,TRBV4-3,many,TRBJ1-2,TGCGCCAGCAGCTTAGGGACAGGGATCTATGGCTACACCTTC,CASSLGTGIYGYTF
TRBD1,TRBV19,many,TRBJ2-5,TGTGCCAGTAGTACGCGACAGGGGGAGACCCAGTACTTC,CASSTRQGETQYF
-,TRBV7-2,few,TRBJ2-5,TGTGCCAGCAGCCCCTGGAAGACCCAGTACTTC,CASSPWKTQYF
-,TRBV5-1,many,TRBJ2-7,TGCGCCAGCTGCTTCGGTTCCTCCTCCTACGAGCAGTACTTC,CASCFGSSSYEQYF
TRBD2,TRBV5-1,many,TRBJ2-3,TGCGCCAGCAGCTTCGGGGGGGTCACAGATACGCAGTATTTT,CASSFGGVTDTQYF
-,TRBV9,many,TRBJ2-1,TGTGCCAGCAGCGGTAGCGGAAGGAGCTCCTACAATGAGCAGTTCTTC,CASSGSGRSSYNEQFF
TRBD2,TRBV20-1,many,TRBJ2-3,TGCAGTGCAAGCGGGGGGGCGAGTGGAGATACGCAGTATTTT,CSASGGASGDTQYF
TRBD2,TRBV5-1,many,TRBJ2-1,TGCGCCAGCAGCTTGGTTTCTAGCGGAAATGAGCAGTTCTTC,CASSLVSSGNEQFF
-,TRBV4-3,many,TRBJ2-3,TGCGCCAGCAGCCAAGATGGCCTAAACACAGATACGCAGTATTTT,CASSQDGLNTDTQYF
TRBD2,TRBV7-9,-,TRBJ2-1,TGTGCCAGCAGCTTCCCTCAGGGGGCTATCGGGACTAGCGGGAGGACAGGGTCCTACAATGAGCAGTTCTTC,CASSFPQGAIGTSGRTGSYNEQFF
-,TRBV7-2,many,TRBJ1-3,TGTGCCAGCGCCACAGGGATCAATACCGGAAACACCATATATTTT,CASATGINTGNTIYF
-,TRBV7-2,many,TRBJ2-4,TGTGCCAGCAGCTTGGACCGGACCCCGAACATTCAGTACTTC,CASSLDRTPNIQYF
-,TRBV6-1,many,TRBJ1-2,TGTGCCACCACCCGCGACAATAACTATGGCTACACCTTC,CATTRDNNYGYTF
-,TRBV7-2,many,TRBJ1-3,TGTGCCAGCAGCTTAGCGGTCGGGGCGGGTGGAAACACCATATATTTT,CASSLAVGAGGNTIYF
-,TRBV4-1,-,TRBJ2-6,TGCGCCAGCAGCCCAGATCTCCGGTCATGGAGCTCTGGGGCCAACGTCCTGACTTTC,CASSPDLRSWSSGANVLTF